The clone carrying this T cell receptor beta chain occurred a few times. Its antigen remains unidentified. Using RNA transcripts as the source, TCR beta CDR3 regions were amplified. TCR CDR3 regions were first amplified by RT-PCR with HTBI primers. TCRdb re-derived calls from the multiplex PCR reads in MiXCR, one entry per CDR3 protein. The sample lists 500,000 to 650,000 distinct CDR3 sequences; about 14% were seen once. The data are from a study of T cells in Graves' hyperthyroidism and ophthalmopathy. The study's findings and limits: From stable hyperthyroidism, ophthalmopathy was separated by a 13 V-J model. Ophthalmopathy got predicted by the model a median around 6.8 months before its onset.

The CDR3 has 13 residues. The germline gives CDR1 SQVTM, CDR2 ANQGSEA. V was trimmed by 4 bases and J by 9 bases, leaving 19 bases between them. The PBMCs studied were ones that came from about 10 ml fresh peripheral blood. The TCR sequence derives from a woman in her forties or fifties with Graves' ophthalmopathy. V and J are TRBV29-1 and TRBJ2-7; weak D call: TRBD1 (6 bases). The sample consisted of blood. The CDR3 DNA reads as TGCAGCGTTGGTGGGGGCTCAAATCAAGTGCAGTACTTC. Amino acid sequence: CSVGGGSNQVQYF.